This T cell receptor beta chain was profiled in a study of a mutant IDH1 vaccine in newly diagnosed glioma. Study-level background: Patients in the study were vaccinated eight times, receiving shots in weeks 1, 3, 5, 7, 11, 15, 19 and 23.

As for time point: week 5, during vaccination. Vaccinated patients received 300 ug of mutant IDH1 20-mer peptide per dose, with topical imiquimod. New IDH1-mutant, ATRX-lost WHO grade 3 or 4 astrocytomas occurred in donors. On this clone: The antigen is undetermined.

Germline values: CDR1 SQVTM, CDR2 ANQGSEA. The CDR3 has 15 amino acids. Trimming cost V 8 bases and J 7 bases; bases outside gene matches: 14. Sequencing used immunoSEQ multiplex PCR; TCRdb keeps in-frame clones, though not all of them. The sample carries under 95,000 clones, around nine tenths recorded once. Study-level results: With respect to changes in top peripheral T cell clonotypes, pseudoprogression seemed unrelated.

The chain uses TRBV29-1 and TRBJ2-1, with 10 positions matching TRBD1. This clonotype originated in a woman between 45 and 65 years old with glioma. This specimen consisted of PBMCs, obtained from a glioma patient whose treatment included an IDH1 peptide vaccine. This CDR3 reads CSHTNPGTGANEQFF. CDR3 DNA: TGCAGCCACACGAACCCCGGGACAGGGGCGAATGAGCAGTTCTTC.